The 6 T cell receptor beta chains given below trace back to one sample, sequenced in a study of response to subunit inactivated influenza vaccine. TCRdb reprocessed the RT-PCR reads with MiXCR, giving one entry per CDR3 protein. The data show 250,000 to 350,000 distinct CDR3 sequences, 22% seen once. This material consisted of PBMCs from blood, taken less than 22 months after vaccination. The source of these receptors is a man in his fifties or sixties who received an inactivated influenza vaccine.

The chain joins TRBV18 to TRBJ2-1; D gene ambiguous. The CDR3 spans 15 residues. Germline values: CDR1 KGHSH, CDR2 LQKENI. With 2 bases removed from V and 4 bases from J, the gap between germline ends came to 12 bases. The CDR3 bases are TGTGCCAGCTCACCAAGTTTAGGGCAATACAATGAGCAGTTCTTC. Translation gives CASSPSLGQYNEQFF.

This clonotype was observed once. The rearrangement joins TRBV18 to TRBJ2-1; TRBD2 matches 9 bases. The CDR3 runs to 15 residues. Losses at the gene ends were 0 bases for V and 5 bases for J; bases not matched to a gene: 2. Germline V lookup: CDR1 KGHSH, CDR2 LQKENI. As DNA, the CDR3 is TGTGCCAGCTCACCACCCCTAGCGGGAAACAATGAGCAGTTCTTC. Translating gives CASSPPLAGNNEQFF.

This clonotype turned up a few times. The gene calls are TRBV7-9 and TRBJ2-1; D ambiguous. CDR3 length equals 15 residues. Trimming removed 2 bases at V and 2 bases at J, with 10 bases between. The germline CDR1 and CDR2 sequences are SEHNR and FQNEAQ (reference sequence). CDR3 loop: CASSLSGPPYNEQFF. The CDR3 nucleotides read TGTGCCAGCAGCTTATCCGGGCCCCCCTACAATGAGCAGTTCTTC.

This clonotype was seen a few times. The chain links TRBV6-2 or TRBV6-3 to TRBJ1-1; possible D gene TRBD1, 5 bases. Looked up from germline, CDR1 is MNHEY and CDR2 is SVGEGT. The CDR3 is 13 amino acids. Between the trimmed V and J ends, which lost 0 bases and 7 bases, there was a span of 9 bases. The CDR3: CASSYSGPLEAFF. CDR3 sequence (DNA): TGTGCCAGCAGTTACTCGGGACCGCTTGAAGCTTTCTTT.

The rearrangement links TRBV4-3 to TRBJ2-1, with 13 bases identical to TRBD2. CDR3 length equals 18 residues. Germline CDR1 and CDR2: LGHNA and YSLEER. Trimming cost V 5 bases and J 2 bases; bases outside gene matches: 9. The CDR3 is CASSSRTSGSPPYNEQFF. The CDR3 nucleotides are TGCGCCAGCAGCTCCCGGACTAGCGGGAGTCCTCCCTACAATGAGCAGTTCTTC.

The chain combines TRBV6-1 with TRBJ1-1, with a weak D call TRBD1 (5 bases). V lost 6 bases, J lost 0 bases, and 20 bases lay in between. This CDR3 comprises 17 residues. Germline values: CDR1 MNHNS, CDR2 SASEGT. The CDR3 region has the DNA TGTGCCAGCAGCCGGGACCCCGGAGGAGCCATGAACACTGAAGCTTTCTTT. Amino acids: CASSRDPGGAMNTEAFF.